This TCR beta chain was identified in a study of T cells in Graves' hyperthyroidism and ophthalmopathy. At the level of the study: Upon initial diagnosis and before any treatment, peripheral blood was collected.

RNA transcripts gave rise to amplified TCR beta CDR3 regions. Initially, a first-round RT-PCR of the TCR CDR3 employed the HTBI primer set. One entry per CDR3 protein results from TCRdb running MiXCR on the multiplex PCR reads. The sample includes about 400,000 distinct CDR3 sequences, 20% to 25% seen only once; the top ten take about 73%. The CDR3 extends over 13 amino acids. Trimming took 7 bases from V and 8 from J; bases not matched to a gene: 8. Regarding the study as a whole: Blood also carried most thyroid clonotypes expanded above 0.001. The model identified upcoming ophthalmopathy a median 6.5 months ahead of onset.

This clonotype was counted a few times. Its antigen is as yet unknown. Specimen: blood. The receptor comes from a man aged 45 to 65 with Graves' hyperthyroidism. This sequence joins TRBV12-3 or TRBV12-4 and TRBJ2-1; 7 positions agree with TRBD2. The CDR3 region is CASMASGGYEQFF. The CDR3 DNA reads TGTGCCAGCATGGCTAGCGGAGGGTATGAGCAGTTCTTC.